The TCR beta chain under discussion was sequenced for a study of T-cell reconstitution after alpha-beta-depleted transplantation in children. This clonotype was counted many times. The J segment lost 3 bases and the V segment lost 1 base, leaving 5 bases of the junction unmatched. Looked up from germline, CDR1 is SQVTM and CDR2 is ANQGSEA. The CDR3 is made up of 15 amino acids. Preparing the TCRbeta library involved the use of unique molecular identifiers. TCRdb re-derived calls from the PCR reads in MiXCR, one entry per CDR3 protein. The sample has a few hundred thousand distinct CDR3 sequences; roughly 20% are singletons.

The receptor's source is a human donor who donated a stem cell graft to a child with acute myeloid leukemia. Sequencing used PBMCs from the stem cell graft donor, obtained from the stem cell graft. The rearrangement links TRBV29-1 to TRBJ2-1; 8 bases are a match to TRBD1. The CDR3 reads CSVEGTGRNYNEQFF. DNA for the CDR3: TGCAGCGTTGAAGGGACAGGGAGGAACTACAATGAGCAGTTCTTC.